Reported below is one T cell receptor beta chain. Each donor was a healthy Caucasian individual from Russia, aged about 6 to 95. These data belong to a study of blood T cells in healthy people across ages. CDR3 length: 13 amino acids. The ends were cut back, 7 bases at V and 8 bases at J, with 12 bases in the middle. For the second PCR, which ran for about 7 to 11 cycles, a sample-barcoded 5' primer and a J-beta primer mix were used. Using its own MiXCR run on the 5' RACE reads, TCRdb lists one record per CDR3 protein. This sample has some 1.5 million distinct CDR3 sequences, with roughly 27% found just once.

This chain connects TRBV12-3 or TRBV12-4 to TRBJ1-6; D not certain. The receptor comes from a woman between 25 and 40 years old in good health. Sample: blood. CDR3 sequence: CASKERWHSPLHF. In DNA form, the CDR3 reads TGTGCCAGCAAAGAGCGGTGGCATTCACCCCTCCACTTT.